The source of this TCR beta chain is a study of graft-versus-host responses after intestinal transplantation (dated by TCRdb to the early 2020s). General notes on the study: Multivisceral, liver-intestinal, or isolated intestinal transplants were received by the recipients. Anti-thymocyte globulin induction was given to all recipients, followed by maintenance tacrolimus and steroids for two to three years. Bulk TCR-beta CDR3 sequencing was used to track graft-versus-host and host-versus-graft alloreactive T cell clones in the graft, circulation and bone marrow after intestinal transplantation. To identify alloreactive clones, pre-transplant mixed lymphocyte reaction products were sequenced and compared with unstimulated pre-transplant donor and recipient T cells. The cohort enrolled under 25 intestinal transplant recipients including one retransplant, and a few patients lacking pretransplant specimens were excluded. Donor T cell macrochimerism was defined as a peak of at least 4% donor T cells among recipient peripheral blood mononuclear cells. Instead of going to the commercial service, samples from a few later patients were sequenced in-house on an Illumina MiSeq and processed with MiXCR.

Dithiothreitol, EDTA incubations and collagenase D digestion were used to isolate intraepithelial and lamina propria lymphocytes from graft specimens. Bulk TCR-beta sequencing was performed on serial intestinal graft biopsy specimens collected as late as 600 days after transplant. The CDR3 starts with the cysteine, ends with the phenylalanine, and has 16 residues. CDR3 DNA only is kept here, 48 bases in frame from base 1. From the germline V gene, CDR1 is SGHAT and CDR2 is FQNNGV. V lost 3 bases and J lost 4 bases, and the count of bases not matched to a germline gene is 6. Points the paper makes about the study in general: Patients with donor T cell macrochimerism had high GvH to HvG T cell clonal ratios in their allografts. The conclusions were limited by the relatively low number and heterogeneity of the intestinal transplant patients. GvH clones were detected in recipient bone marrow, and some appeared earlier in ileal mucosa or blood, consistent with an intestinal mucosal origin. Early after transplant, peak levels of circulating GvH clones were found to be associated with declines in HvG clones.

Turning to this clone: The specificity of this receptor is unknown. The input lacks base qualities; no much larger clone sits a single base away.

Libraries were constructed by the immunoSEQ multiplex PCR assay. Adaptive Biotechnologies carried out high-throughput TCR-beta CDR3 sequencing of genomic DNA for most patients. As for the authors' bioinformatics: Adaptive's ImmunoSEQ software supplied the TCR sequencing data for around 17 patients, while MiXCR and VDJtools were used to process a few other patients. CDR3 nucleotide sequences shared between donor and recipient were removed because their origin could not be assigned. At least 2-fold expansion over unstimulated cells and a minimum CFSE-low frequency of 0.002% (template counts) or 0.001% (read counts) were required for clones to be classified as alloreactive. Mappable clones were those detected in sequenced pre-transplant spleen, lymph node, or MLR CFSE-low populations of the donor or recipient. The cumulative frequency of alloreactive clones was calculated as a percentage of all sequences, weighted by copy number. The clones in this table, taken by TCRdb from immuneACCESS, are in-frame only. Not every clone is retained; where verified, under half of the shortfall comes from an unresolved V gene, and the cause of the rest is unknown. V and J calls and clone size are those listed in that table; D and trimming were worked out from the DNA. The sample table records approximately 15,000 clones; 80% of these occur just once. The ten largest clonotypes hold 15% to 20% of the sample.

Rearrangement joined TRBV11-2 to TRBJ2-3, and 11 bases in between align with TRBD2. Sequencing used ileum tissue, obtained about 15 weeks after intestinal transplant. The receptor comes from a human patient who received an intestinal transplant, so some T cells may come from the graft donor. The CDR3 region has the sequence CASSFGLAGGSDTQYF. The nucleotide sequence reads TGTGCCAGCAGCTTCGGGCTAGCGGGAGGCTCAGATACGCAGTATTTT.